The 25 T cell receptor beta chains reported below all come from one sample, sequenced in a study of T cell clonotyping in hematopoietic cell transplantation. Clones were sequenced by immunoSEQ multiplex PCR, and TCRdb holds only the in-frame ones, with some missing. The repertoire consists of approximately 20,000 clones, with around 80% occurring once and the leading ten covering roughly 15%. The sample comprised peripheral blood mononuclear cells. The origin of the receptors is a man between 60 and 75 years old in good health. Some clones in this sample may be carry-over from other donors' samples.

The chain is built from TRBV7-2 and TRBJ2-2; the D is unclear. V was trimmed by 2 bases and J by 1 base, leaving 8 bases between them. Germline V lookup: CDR1 SGHTA, CDR2 FQGNSA. The CDR3 sequence is 15 residues long. The CDR3 nucleotides are TGTGCCAGCAGCTTACGGGCGGTGAACACCGGGGAGCTGTTTTTT. It is translated as CASSLRAVNTGELFF.

V usage is TRBV27 and J usage is TRBJ1-5; TRBD1 matches at 9 bases. CDR3 length: 14 amino acids. The V segment lost 7 bases and the J segment 7 bases; nucleotides outside the gene matches: 8. Per the germline V gene, CDR1 is MNHEY and CDR2 is SMNVEV (reference sequence). The CDR3 loop is CASTRTGVHQPQHF. The DNA for the CDR3 is TGTGCCAGCACCCGGACAGGGGTCCACCAGCCCCAGCATTTT.

This chain uses TRBV6-6 with TRBJ2-7; 12 bases agree with TRBD2. Germline CDR1 is MNHNY and CDR2 is SVGAGI (reference sequence). V shed 10 bases and J 1 base; nucleotides not matched to a gene: 2. The CDR3 has 13 residues. The DNA of the CDR3 is TGTGCCACTCTAGCGGGGGGGTCCTACGAGCAGTACTTC. Protein product: CATLAGGSYEQYF.

The chain uses TRBV27 and TRBJ2-7; TRBD1 matches 10 bases. CDR1 MNHEY and CDR2 SMNVEV come from the germline V gene (reference sequence). The CDR3 has 16 amino acids. Trimming removed 6 bases from V and 5 bases from J; junction bases left unmatched: 13. CDR3 amino acids: CASRALDRGLFHEQYF. The CDR3, as DNA: TGTGCCAGCAGAGCCTTGGACAGGGGGTTGTTCCACGAGCAGTACTTC.

V gene TRBV19 combines with J gene TRBJ1-2, with 7 bases that match TRBD1. Germline assignment: CDR1 LNHDA and CDR2 SQIVND (reference sequence). J gave up 7 bases and V 2 bases, and 4 bases lay outside the gene matches. The CDR3 sequence is 13 residues long. CDR3 sequence reads: CASSITQGSGYTF. Here the CDR3 DNA reads TGTGCCAGTAGTATAACACAGGGGTCTGGCTACACCTTC.

This chain connects TRBV5-4 to TRBJ2-7, with D possibly matching TRBD1 (5 bases). The CDR3 covers 14 residues. Per the germline V gene, CDR1 is SGHNT and CDR2 is YYREEE (reference sequence). V shed 5 bases and J shed 2 bases, with 14 bases lying between them. The CDR3 coding sequence is TGTGCCAGCAGACCGTCCCCAGGGACCTACGAGCAGTACTTC. Residues: CASRPSPGTYEQYF. Combining the CDR3 with reference TRBV5-4 and TRBJ2-7 gives the whole variable domain ETGVTQSPTHLIKTRGQQVTLRCSSQSGHNTVSWYQQALGQGPQFIFQYYREEENGRGNFPPRFSGLQFPNYSSELNVNALELDDSALYLCASRPSPGTYEQYFGPGTRLTVT.

This clone came up a few times. The chain has TRBV30 and TRBJ1-1; D is undetermined. CDR1 and CDR2 (germline): GTSNPN, SVGIG (reference sequence). V gave up 0 bases and J gave up 4 bases, with 9 bases separating them. The CDR3 spans 13 residues. The CDR3, as DNA: TGTGCCTGGAGTGTACACAAGGGCACTGAAGCTTTCTTT. Amino acids: CAWSVHKGTEAFF.

The rearrangement uses TRBV7-2 and TRBJ2-7, with 12 bases that match TRBD1. Germline V CDR1 and CDR2: SGHTA, FQGNSA. V was clipped by 4 bases and J by 6 bases; unmatched bases: 10. This CDR3 contains 16 residues. CDR3 sequence (DNA): TGTGCCAGCAGCTGGCCGGGACAGGGGGCTATCCCCGAGCAGTACTTC. This gives the protein CASSWPGQGAIPEQYF.

The chain links TRBV19 to TRBJ2-2; TRBD1 agrees at 8 bases. Germline V gene lookup returns CDR1 LNHDA and CDR2 SQIVND (reference sequence). The V segment lost 7 bases and the J segment 5 bases; nucleotides outside the gene matches: 6. This CDR3 has 14 amino acids. CDR3 in amino acids: CASKRDRFTGELFF. The CDR3 DNA follows: TGTGCCAGTAAAAGGGACAGGTTTACCGGGGAGCTGTTTTTT.

V usage is TRBV30 and J usage is TRBJ1-5, with D perhaps TRBD1 (6 bases). Germline CDR1 is GTSNPN and CDR2 is SVGIG (reference sequence). CDR3 length: 13 residues. Trimming took off 2 bases at V and 11 bases at J, with 16 bases between the two ends. In nucleotides, the CDR3 is TGTGCCTGGAGTAGCGGCCCCCCAGGGGCCCAGCATTTT. It codes for CAWSSGPPGAQHF.

The chain employs TRBV30 and TRBJ1-6, with D perhaps matching TRBD1 (6 bases). This CDR3 spans 13 amino acids. Trimming cost V 0 bases and J 10 bases, with 10 bases left between them. From germline, CDR1 is GTSNPN and CDR2 SVGIG (reference sequence). The CDR3 spells CAWSVEGGSPLHF. Here the CDR3 DNA reads TGTGCCTGGAGTGTAGAGGGGGGGTCACCCCTCCACTTT. Combining the CDR3 with reference TRBV30 and TRBJ1-6 gives the whole variable domain SQTIHQWPATLVQPVGSPLSLECTVEGTSNPNLYWYRQAAGRGLQLLFYSVGIGQISSEVPQNLSASRPQDRQFILSSKKLLLSDSGFYLCAWSVEGGSPLHFGNGTRLTVT.

The rearrangement links TRBV2 to TRBJ1-1; TRBD1 might be the D (5 bases). The CDR3 has 13 amino acids. CDR1 SNHLY and CDR2 FYNNEI come from the germline V gene. Trimming removed 10 bases from V and 3 bases from J, with 15 bases in between. The CDR3 spells CATKVGGYTEAFF. CDR3 bases: TGTGCCACCAAAGTCGGGGGGTACACTGAAGCTTTCTTT.

The chain has TRBV4-2 and TRBJ1-1; 8 positions agree with TRBD1. This CDR3 is 16 amino acids long. Trimming cost V 0 bases and J 5 bases; bases outside gene matches: 8. The V gene's germline CDR1 is LGHNA and CDR2 YNFKEQ. The CDR3 DNA reads as TGTGCCAGCAGCCAAGATGTGGCAGGGGGCAGGACTGAAGCTTTCTTT. Its protein is CASSQDVAGGRTEAFF.

The gene calls are TRBV7-2 and TRBJ2-6; TRBD1 might be the D (5 bases). Germline-derived CDR1 and CDR2 are SGHTA and FQGNSA. Between the trimmed V and J ends, which lost 2 bases and 0 bases, there was a span of 11 bases. CDR3 size: 17 residues. The CDR3 DNA is TGTGCCAGCAGCTTAAACAGGCCAAGCTCTGGGGCCAACGTCCTGACTTTC. It encodes CASSLNRPSSGANVLTF.

This clone was recorded once. The chain carries TRBV4-1 and TRBJ1-5; a weak D match, TRBD1 (5 bases). The CDR3 has 16 residues. Trimming stripped 4 bases from V and 6 bases from J, with 19 bases between. Germline V lookup: CDR1 MGHRA, CDR2 YSYEKL. In DNA, the CDR3 is TGCGCCAGCAGCCTTGGGAGGGCGCGGGGCGCTCAGCCCCAGCATTTT. Amino acid sequence: CASSLGRARGAQPQHF.

The chain has TRBV6-5 and TRBJ1-2; the match to TRBD1 covers 7 bases. The CDR3 length is 13 residues. The V and J ends lost 5 bases and 5 bases, in that order; junction bases with no gene match: 5. Germline assignment: CDR1 MNHEY and CDR2 SVGAGI. The CDR3 loop is CASSPPGQYGYTF. As DNA, the CDR3 is TGTGCCAGCAGTCCCCCGGGACAGTATGGCTACACCTTC.

The CDR3: CASSPGGVETQYF. As DNA, the CDR3 is TGTGCCAGCAGCCCTGGGGGGGTCGAGACCCAGTACTTC. This rearrangement joins TRBV11-1 to TRBJ2-5; 7 bases are a match to TRBD2. The CDR3 is 13 residues long. CDR1 and CDR2 from the germline V gene are SGHAT and FQDESV (reference sequence). Germline trimming cut 5 bases from V and 5 bases from J; bases unmatched to any gene: 5.

The V gene is TRBV4-1, the J gene TRBJ2-1; D is uncertain. CDR3 length: 13 amino acids. Germline CDR1 and CDR2: MGHRA and YSYEKL. Trimming stripped 0 bases from V and 9 bases from J, with 9 bases between. CDR3 in DNA: TGCGCCAGCAGCCAAGATATCCGTGGTGAGCAGTTCTTC. Translating gives CASSQDIRGEQFF.

Notes on this clone: An end of the junction differs from the germline gene, which may be a read error. The genes are TRBV7-3 and TRBJ2-3; D call uncertain. Germline V lookup: CDR1 SGHTA, CDR2 FQGTGA. The CDR3 is 15 residues long. The CDR3 is CASSLNRGETDTQYF. In DNA form, the CDR3 reads TGTGCCAGCAGTTTAAACCGAGGCGAAACAGATACGCAGTATTTT.

The chain links TRBV7-2 to TRBJ2-7; D perhaps matches TRBD1 (5 bases). Trimming removed 1 base from V and 1 base from J, with 11 bases in between. The V gene's germline CDR1 is SGHTA and CDR2 FQGNSA. The CDR3 covers 15 residues. The CDR3 region is CASSLGDRVSYEQYF. The CDR3 nucleotides read TGTGCCAGCAGCTTAGGAGACAGAGTATCCTACGAGCAGTACTTC.

The gene calls are TRBV29-1 and TRBJ2-5; D unclear. The germline CDR1 and CDR2 sequences are SQVTM and ANQGSEA. The CDR3 runs to 14 residues. The V and J ends lost 8 bases and 1 base respectively, with 17 bases between them. The CDR3 DNA reads as TGCAGCACACGAAGAGGTAACAGCCAAGAGACCCAGTACTTC. This sequence encodes CSTRRGNSQETQYF.

The chain has TRBV5-4 and TRBJ1-2, with 8 bases fitting TRBD1. Per the germline V gene, CDR1 is SGHNT and CDR2 is YYREEE (reference sequence). This CDR3 is 16 amino acids long. Trimming removed 3 bases from V and 8 bases from J; junction bases left unmatched: 15. The CDR3 bases are TGTGCCAGCAGCTCGGGGACCGACAGGGGTTCCTACGGCTACACCTTC. Residues: CASSSGTDRGSYGYTF.

The chain has TRBV2 and TRBJ1-1; D unclear. From germline, CDR1 is SNHLY and CDR2 FYNNEI. The length of the CDR3 is 13 residues. V was clipped by 8 bases and J by 1 base, with 11 bases between them. The CDR3, as DNA: TGTGCCAGCTTGTATTCTGCGAACACTGAAGCTTTCTTT. Translating gives CASLYSANTEAFF.

This sequence joins TRBV30 and TRBJ2-5, with D perhaps TRBD1 or TRBD2 (5 bases each). The CDR3 runs 14 residues. Germline CDR1 and CDR2: GTSNPN and SVGIG (reference sequence). V lost 2 bases, J lost 5 bases, and 15 bases lay in between. In DNA form, the CDR3 reads TGTGCCTGGAGTACCGGGGACCCACTGGAGACCCAGTACTTC. This gives the protein CAWSTGDPLETQYF.

This chain uses TRBV7-9 with TRBJ2-7, with 10 bases matching TRBD1. The CDR3 consists of 13 residues. The junction had 8 bases not matched to a gene; V was cut back by 11 bases and J by 4 bases. The germline CDR1 and CDR2 sequences are SEHNR and FQNEAQ (reference sequence). In DNA, the CDR3 is TGTGCCGGAGGGACAGGGGAGGTTTACGAGCAGTACTTC. This translates into CAGGTGEVYEQYF.